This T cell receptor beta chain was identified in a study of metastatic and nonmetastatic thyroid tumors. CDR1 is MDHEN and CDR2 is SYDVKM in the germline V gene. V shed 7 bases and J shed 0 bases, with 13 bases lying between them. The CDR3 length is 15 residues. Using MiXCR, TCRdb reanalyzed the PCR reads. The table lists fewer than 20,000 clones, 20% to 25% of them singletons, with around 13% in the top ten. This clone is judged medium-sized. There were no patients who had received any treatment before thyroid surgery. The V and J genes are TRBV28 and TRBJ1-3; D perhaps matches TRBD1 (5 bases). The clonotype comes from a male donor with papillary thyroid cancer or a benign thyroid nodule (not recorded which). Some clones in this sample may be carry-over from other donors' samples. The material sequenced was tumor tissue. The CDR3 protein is CASTAWGSSGNTIYF. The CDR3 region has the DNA TGTGCCAGCACCGCGTGGGGGAGCTCTGGAAACACCATATATTTT.